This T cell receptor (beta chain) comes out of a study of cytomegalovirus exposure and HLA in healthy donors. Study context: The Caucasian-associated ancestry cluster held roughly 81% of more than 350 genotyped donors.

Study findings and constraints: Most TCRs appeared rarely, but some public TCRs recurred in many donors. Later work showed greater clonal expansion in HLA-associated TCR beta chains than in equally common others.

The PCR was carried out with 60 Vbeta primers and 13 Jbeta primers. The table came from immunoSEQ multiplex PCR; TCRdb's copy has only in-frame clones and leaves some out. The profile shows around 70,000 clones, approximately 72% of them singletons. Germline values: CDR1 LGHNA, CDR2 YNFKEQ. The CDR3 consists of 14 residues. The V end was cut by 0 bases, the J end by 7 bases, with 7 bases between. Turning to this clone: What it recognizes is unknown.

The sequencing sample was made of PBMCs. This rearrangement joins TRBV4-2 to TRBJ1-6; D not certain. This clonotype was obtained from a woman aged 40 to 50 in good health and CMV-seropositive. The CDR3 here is CASSQDFRNSPLHF. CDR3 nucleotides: TGTGCCAGCAGCCAAGACTTCCGGAATTCACCCCTCCACTTT.